This passage covers 6 T cell receptor beta chains from one sample sequenced in a study of yellow fever vaccine responses in identical twins. One entry per CDR3 protein results from TCRdb running MiXCR on the RT-PCR reads. In the table there are fewer than 4,000 distinct CDR3 sequences, approximately 81% of which are singletons. This material consisted of T cells from blood (PBMCs), unsorted or a sorted subset (not recorded which), taken before or after yellow fever vaccination (not recorded which). The source is a woman between 18 and 29 years old who received the yellow fever vaccine.

A few counts support this clonotype. Mismatch with germline at one junction end may stem from a read error. The CDR3 bases are TGCAGCGTTGAAGATTCGGGGAGGCTCCTCCGCTTT. Translated, it gives CSVEDSGRLLRF. The chain links TRBV29-1 to TRBJ1-6; D gene ambiguous. There are 12 residues in the CDR3. The germline V gene has CDR1 SQVTM and CDR2 ANQGSEA.

The rearrangement links TRBV20-1 to TRBJ2-7; 7 bases line up with TRBD1. V was clipped by 6 bases and J by 4 bases; unmatched bases: 9. This CDR3 spans 13 amino acids. The V gene's germline CDR1 is DFQATT and CDR2 SNEGSKA (reference sequence). In DNA form, the CDR3 reads TGCAGTGCCCCGGGACAGATGGTATACGAGCAGTACTTC. Translated, it gives CSAPGQMVYEQYF.

J is TRBJ1-5 and V is TRBV29-1, with D unclear. Germline values: CDR1 SQVTM, CDR2 ANQGSEA. The CDR3 is 13 amino acids. V was trimmed by 5 bases and J by 5 bases, leaving 13 bases between them. The CDR3 DNA reads TGCAGCGTTACGGACTCTCTTGATCAGCCCCAGCATTTT. Its translation: CSVTDSLDQPQHF.

CDR3 sequence (DNA): TGTGCCAGCGGGCGGAGCCTGCACTACAATGAGCAGTTCTTC. It encodes CASGRSLHYNEQFF. The chain couples TRBV19 to TRBJ2-1; D is uncertain. Trimming took off 9 bases at V and 3 bases at J, with 15 bases between the two ends. This CDR3 has 14 amino acids. The germline V gene encodes CDR1 LNHDA and CDR2 SQIVND (reference sequence). Full variable domain (missing parts from reference TRBV19 and TRBJ2-1): DGGITQSPKYLFRKEGQNVTLSCEQNLNHDAMYWYRQDPGQGLRLIYYSQIVNDFQKGDIAEGYSVSREKKESFPLTVTSAQKNPTAFYLCASGRSLHYNEQFFGPGTRLTVL.

This rearrangement joins TRBV12-3 or TRBV12-4 to TRBJ2-3; D not certain. This CDR3 is built from 14 residues. The V and J ends lost 4 bases and 2 bases respectively, with 10 bases between them. CDR3 coding DNA: TGTGCCAGCAGTTATGCGGATCCCACAGATACGCAGTATTTT. Translating it yields CASSYADPTDTQYF.

V gene TRBV11-3 combines with J gene TRBJ2-3; no definite D call. The length of the CDR3 is 16 residues. V was shortened by 0 bases and J by 2 bases, with 12 bases between the two germline ends. Looked up from germline, CDR1 is SGHNT and CDR2 is YENEEA. CDR3 coding DNA: TGTGCCAGCAGCTTAGATTCGGCCCTAACCACAGATACGCAGTATTTT. It translates to CASSLDSALTTDTQYF.